Following are 19 T cell receptor beta chains from one sample sequenced in a study of control samples from healthy donors and cancer patients. Sequencing was performed with immunoSEQ multiplex PCR; in TCRdb, only in-frame clones are kept and a portion is missing. In the table there are roughly 80,000 clones, nearly 90% of which are singletons. Sequenced: blood. These receptors originate from a man aged 50 to 59 in good health.

A few counts support this clone. The chain combines TRBV7-6 with TRBJ2-7, with D possibly matching TRBD1 (6 bases). The length of the CDR3 is 14 residues. V was pared by 6 bases and J by 1 base, with 13 bases between. Germline lookup yields CDR1 SGHVS and CDR2 FNYEAQ. Here the CDR3 DNA reads TGTGCCAGCAGTCCCCGGACAGTATCCTACGAGCAGTACTTC. The encoded protein is CASSPRTVSYEQYF.

This clone was seen once. J is TRBJ1-5 and V is TRBV9; 9 positions agree with TRBD1. Germline trimming cut 9 bases from V and 0 bases from J; bases unmatched to any gene: 13. Per the germline V gene, CDR1 is SGDLS and CDR2 is YYNGEE. The CDR3 loop spans 17 amino acids. CDR3 nucleotide sequence: TGTGCCACTCTGACAGGGGGGGCGGGTTATAGCAATCAGCCCCAGCATTTT. It yields the protein CATLTGGAGYSNQPQHF.

This chain joins TRBV27 and TRBJ1-5; 8 nucleotides match TRBD1. This CDR3 region has 15 residues. The trim removed 7 bases at V and 3 bases at J, leaving 8 bases unmatched. In germline, CDR1 is MNHEY, CDR2 SMNVEV (reference sequence). CDR3 nucleotide sequence: TGTGCCAGCAAATCAGGGGGCGCCCCCAATCAGCCCCAGCATTTT. It specifies CASKSGGAPNQPQHF.

The chain employs TRBV12-3 or TRBV12-4 and TRBJ1-1; the D is unclear. Trimming removed 3 bases from V and 5 bases from J, with 7 bases in between. The CDR3 consists of 12 residues. The CDR3 nucleotides are TGTGCCAGCAGTTTGAGCGGGACTGAAGCTTTCTTT. Translating gives CASSLSGTEAFF.

This chain connects TRBV29-1 to TRBJ1-1; 8 nucleotides align to TRBD1. V trimming: 4 bases; J trimming: 3 bases; junction bases outside the gene matches: 4. Germline V CDR1 and CDR2: SQVTM, ANQGSEA. The CDR3 sequence is 13 residues long. The CDR3 reads CSVARGLDTEAFF. The CDR3 region has the DNA TGCAGCGTTGCCAGGGGGCTCGACACTGAAGCTTTCTTT.

This rearrangement joins TRBV5-1 to TRBJ2-6; 11 bases line up with TRBD1. CDR3 length: 18 residues. Trimming at V came to 4 bases and at J to 2 bases, leaving 8 bases not matched to a gene. Germline assignment: CDR1 SGHRS and CDR2 YFSETQ. CDR3 sequence reads: CASSRVGQGAAGANVLTF. CDR3 DNA sequence: TGCGCCAGCAGCCGGGTAGGACAGGGGGCGGCTGGGGCCAACGTCCTGACTTTC.

The chain recombines TRBV24-1 with TRBJ1-1, with 8 bases lining up with TRBD1. CDR1 is KGHDR and CDR2 is SFDVKD in the germline V gene. The CDR3 spans 16 residues. The V gene end was trimmed by 2 bases and the J gene end by 3 bases; junction bases not matched to a gene: 7. For the CDR3, the DNA is TGTGCCACCAGTGATTCCCGCAGGGGGCTAGACACTGAAGCTTTCTTT. Protein sequence: CATSDSRRGLDTEAFF.

The chain recombines TRBV18 with TRBJ1-2; D is ambiguous. CDR3 length equals 14 residues. In germline, CDR1 is KGHSH, CDR2 LQKENI. Trimming pared 0 bases from V and 5 bases from J, leaving 10 bases between. CDR3 amino acids: CASSPPITDYGYTF. The CDR3 DNA reads as TGTGCCAGCTCACCACCAATCACTGATTATGGCTACACCTTC. The full variable domain, in which reference TRBV18 and TRBJ1-2 provide the parts outside the CDR3, is NAGVMQNPRHLVRRRGQEARLRCSPMKGHSHVYWYRQLPEEGLKFMVYLQKENIIDESGMPKERFSAEFPKEGPSILRIQQVVRGDSAAYFCASSPPITDYGYTFGSGTRLTVV.

The genes are TRBV6-5 and TRBJ1-5; 9 positions match TRBD1. Germline CDR1 MNHEY, CDR2 SVGAGI. This CDR3 region has 14 residues. V lost 7 bases, J lost 7 bases, and 8 bases stayed unmatched. As DNA, the CDR3 is TGTGCCAGCATTTTAACAGGGGGCGGCCAGCCCCAGCATTTT. The encoded protein is CASILTGGGQPQHF.

This clone appeared a single time. V is TRBV6-6 and J is TRBJ1-5; 9 nucleotides match TRBD1. J gave up 1 base and V 5 bases, and 12 bases lay outside the gene matches. The length of the CDR3 is 18 residues. Germline V gene sequence: CDR1 MNHNY, CDR2 SVGAGI (reference sequence). The CDR3 sequence is CASSPPGQGFGSNQPQHF. DNA of the CDR3: TGTGCCAGCAGTCCTCCGGGACAGGGTTTTGGCAGCAATCAGCCCCAGCATTTT.

The chain carries TRBV19 and TRBJ1-1; no firm D call. The CDR3 is 13 residues long. Germline CDR1 reads LNHDA; CDR2 reads SQIVND (reference sequence). V was trimmed by 0 bases and J by 3 bases, leaving 5 bases between them. DNA for the CDR3: TGTGCCAGTAGTATAGACTTCTACACTGAAGCTTTCTTT. Protein sequence: CASSIDFYTEAFF. Full variable domain (rest looked up from reference TRBV19 and TRBJ1-1): DGGITQSPKYLFRKEGQNVTLSCEQNLNHDAMYWYRQDPGQGLRLIYYSQIVNDFQKGDIAEGYSVSREKKESFPLTVTSAQKNPTAFYLCASSIDFYTEAFFGQGTRLTVV.

The chain has TRBV11-2 and TRBJ1-1, with TRBD1 identical over 7 bases. The CDR3 has 16 amino acids. Germline V gives CDR1 SGHAT, CDR2 FQNNGV. The J segment lost 4 bases and the V segment lost 1 base, leaving 9 bases of the junction unmatched. CDR3 in amino acids: CASSLGLGTAVTEAFF. CDR3 DNA: TGTGCCAGCAGCTTAGGATTGGGGACAGCGGTCACTGAAGCTTTCTTT.

The chain has TRBV9 and TRBJ2-7; D remains ambiguous. Trimming stripped 0 bases from V and 3 bases from J, with 7 bases between. Germline values: CDR1 SGDLS, CDR2 YYNGEE. The CDR3 spans 13 residues. CDR3 sequence: CASSVDSYYEQYF. DNA for the CDR3: TGTGCCAGCAGCGTAGACTCATACTACGAGCAGTACTTC.

This rearrangement joins TRBV20-1 to TRBJ1-1; D gene unclear. Germline V lookup: CDR1 DFQATT, CDR2 SNEGSKA (reference sequence). CDR3 length: 10 amino acids. Trimming left V 3 bases short and J 12 bases short, with 11 bases between. The CDR3 region has the DNA TGCAGTGCTAGGAGTGTGAAAACTTTCTTT. Translated, it gives CSARSVKTFF.

The chain couples TRBV29-1 to TRBJ2-7; D gene ambiguous. CDR3 length: 12 residues. Trimming shortened V by 3 bases and J by 2 bases, and 8 bases separated the two germline ends. From germline, CDR1 is SQVTM and CDR2 ANQGSEA. CDR3 bases: TGCAGCGTTGACACTGTTACCTACGAGCAGTACTTC. Amino acids: CSVDTVTYEQYF.

The chain joins TRBV7-9 to TRBJ2-1, with 7 bases fitting TRBD2. Germline V lookup: CDR1 SEHNR, CDR2 FQNEAQ (reference sequence). The CDR3 has 15 amino acids. V shed 0 bases and J 2 bases; nucleotides not matched to a gene: 1. The CDR3 here is CASSLARGAYNEQFF. The CDR3, as DNA: TGTGCCAGCAGCTTAGCTCGGGGGGCCTACAATGAGCAGTTCTTC.

This chain joins TRBV30 and TRBJ1-2; possibly TRBD1 for D (5 bases). Trimming left V 5 bases short and J 6 bases short, with 19 bases between. Germline values: CDR1 GTSNPN, CDR2 SVGIG (reference sequence). CDR3 size: 14 residues. The CDR3 is CAWSVGPSGNGYTF. CDR3 in DNA: TGTGCCTGGTCGGTGGGACCCAGCGGAAATGGCTACACCTTC.

The genes are TRBV3-1 (or the pseudogene TRBV3-2) and TRBJ2-3; D not certain. Germline assignment: CDR1 LGHDT and CDR2 YNNKEL (reference sequence). The length of the CDR3 is 14 residues. The V and J ends lost 0 bases and 6 bases respectively, with 10 bases between them. The CDR3 region has the DNA TGTGCCAGCAGCCAAGATCTTCAGGCCGATACGCAGTATTTT. Translation: CASSQDLQADTQYF.

This clone was recorded only once. The chain combines TRBV30 with TRBJ1-3; 8 nucleotides match TRBD1. J lost 4 bases, V lost 3 bases, and 8 bases had no gene match. The CDR3 contains 15 residues. Per the germline V gene, CDR1 is GTSNPN and CDR2 is SVGIG (reference sequence). CDR3 nucleotides: TGTGCCTGGAGGGCAGGGGGCTCGGAAGGAAACACCATATATTTT. It specifies CAWRAGGSEGNTIYF.